This T cell receptor beta chain was captured in a study of shared clonotypes between healthy human individuals (dated by TCRdb to the early 2020s). Study-wide context: Two women and a few men aged 18 to 49 years were included in the cohort. Each donor's leukapheresis produced roughly between about 0.9 and 9.5 billion PBMCs. To estimate repertoire size and how much clonotypes are shared between individuals, the study performed deep sequencing of blood TCR repertoires from a handful of healthy adults. Different laboratories and diverse techniques were used to prepare libraries and sequence TCR repertoires, to increase sequencing depth and limit assay-specific biases. For each donor, three plates each were used for CD4 naive and CD4 memory, two plates were used for CD8 naive, and one plate was used for CD8 memory.

Donors were healthy HIV-negative adults with no recently reported acute infections or vaccinations. Only Caucasian adults living in Nashville, Tennessee, USA were represented among the donors. Magnetic negative selection was used to enrich CD4+ T cells, after which naive cells were positively selected on CD45RA and the negative fraction became the memory subset. After blood collection by leukapheresis, PBMCs were isolated using Ficoll-Histopaque density gradient centrifugation and then cryopreserved in the vapor phase of liquid nitrogen. Purity and quantity of every magnetically sorted T cell population were checked by analytical flow cytometry. Each sorted fraction had its genomic DNA isolated and then quantified by UV absorbance on a Nanodrop 2000c. Notes on this clone: The antigen this receptor binds is unknown. No clone much larger than this one lies a single base away; base qualities are absent.

Using the deep immunoSEQ assay, multiplex PCR amplified TCR CDR3 regions from genomic DNA. Genomic DNA extracted from each cell subset was distributed evenly over all wells of several immunoSEQ 96-well plates, and each plate served as one replicate. For sorted subsets, each replicate PCR was loaded with about 200 ng genomic DNA, equivalent to 25,000 to 35,000 T cell genomes. Purified libraries were quantified with a Qubit 3.0 fluorometer, sized on a Bioanalyzer 2100, and re-quantified with the KAPA Library Quantification kit. Every immunoSEQ 96-well plate was sequenced on a separate single-read 150-cycle Illumina NextSeq 550 flow cell. The study's own analysis went as follows. Because the immunoSEQ output included only junctional sequences and no quality scores, the filtering could not be the same as the filtering used for full-length reads. Sequences were annotated with PyIR, a Python wrapper for IgBLAST v1.9, using IMGT germline references to assign V/J genes and CDR3. Reads were removed for weak V/J assignments (E-value above 1e-6), missing CDR3, stop codons, out-of-frame junctions, or ambiguous translated residues. V3J clonotypes were defined by identical inferred V gene, J gene, and CDR3 amino acid sequence. Percentage overlap between repertoires was calculated by dividing the number of shared unique clonotypes by the size of the smaller repertoire. Richness of each repertoire was evaluated using RTK rarefaction, the Chao1 estimator, and Recon v2.1 estimates of unobserved clonotypes. Generation probabilities for all TCRbeta clonotypes obtained by the gDNA method from a handful of donors were computed using OLGA. Here the immuneACCESS table is served through TCRdb, limited to in-frame sequences with V and J called. Missing clones are a known gap in these copies; in checked studies unresolved V genes cover under half, and the rest lacks a known reason. V and J calls and clone size are given by that table; D and trimming were obtained from the DNA. The sample includes 850,000 to 1,200,000 clones, with approximately 70% observed a single time. The ten largest clonotypes hold about 1.5% of the sample.

General findings and caveats noted by the study authors: Incomplete sequencing was indicated by rarefaction of sorted-subset datasets, despite the large sequencing depth. Sampling was restricted to blood, and TCR repertoires in tissue are likely to differ from TCR repertoires in blood. Pairwise subsampling indicated that sequencing depth was expected to affect the degree of clonotype sharing among donors. Because the study included a small number of donors, the genetic and exposure-history diversity represented was limited. Compared with non-shared clonotypes, clonotypes shared by all four sorted-subset donors had higher generation probabilities. Naive subsets generally had larger estimated clonotype richness than memory subsets. Across a few donors, around 5% of naive CD4, roughly 3.4% of naive CD8, roughly 2.3% of memory CD4, and roughly 0.4% of memory CD8 clonotypes were shared.

Trimming removed 5 bases from V and 0 bases from J, leaving 11 bases between the germline ends. The CDR3 starts with the cysteine, ends with the phenylalanine, and has 14 residues. The CDR3 DNA has 42 bases and is translated from base 1. According to the germline V gene, CDR1 reads SGHTA and CDR2 reads FQGTGA. This clonotype was sampled from a young man in good health. The material sequenced was memory CD4+ T cells sorted from blood. The cell subset or site label on this specimen signifies: CD45RA-negative fraction. The V and J genes are TRBV7-3 and TRBJ2-7; no confident D gene assignment can be made. The nucleotides are TGTGCCAGCAGCCCGACACTGAGCTCCTACGAGCAGTACTTC. Translated, it reads CASSPTLSSYEQYF.